These T cell receptor beta chains were read from a single sample in a study of control samples from healthy donors and cancer patients. Data came from immunoSEQ multiplex PCR; TCRdb stores just in-frame clones and leaves some out. The sample lists 120,000 to 150,000 clones, 94% occurring once. Specimen: blood. The receptors derive from a man aged 40-55 years in good health. Both conserved end residues are part of each CDR3. The D gene is left open where the match is weak. Clone size appears in some rows only: once, few, many, or a class for an expanded clone.

size: .; V: TRBV28; D: .; J: TRBJ1-4; CDR3: CASSATSTNEKLFF; DNA: TGTGCCAGCAGCGCGACTTCAACTAATGAAAAACTGTTTTTT
size: .; V: TRBV5-6; D: .; J: TRBJ2-2; CDR3: CASSLAQGNTGELFF; DNA: TGTGCCAGCAGCTTGGCCCAGGGGAACACCGGGGAGCTGTTTTTT
size: .; V: TRBV5-5; D: TRBD1; J: TRBJ1-3; CDR3: CASSWTGSSGNTIYF; DNA: TGTGCCAGCAGCTGGACAGGGAGCTCTGGAAACACCATATATTTT
size: once; V: TRBV28; D: .; J: TRBJ1-5; CDR3: CASSSLPGGYSNQPQHF; DNA: TGTGCCAGCAGTTCCCTCCCGGGGGGCTATAGCAATCAGCCCCAGCATTTT
size: .; V: TRBV5-1; D: TRBD1; J: TRBJ1-1; CDR3: CASRPPGQGTTEAFF; DNA: TGCGCCAGCCGACCACCGGGACAGGGAACCACTGAAGCTTTCTTT
size: once; V: TRBV28; D: .; J: TRBJ1-2; CDR3: CASERDNYGYTF; DNA: TGTGCCAGCGAGAGGGATAACTATGGCTACACCTTC
size: once; V: TRBV3-1/TRBV3-2; D: .; J: TRBJ1-3; CDR3: CASSQDWRETGNTIYF; DNA: TGTGCCAGCAGCCAAGATTGGCGGGAGACTGGAAACACCATATATTTT
size: .; V: TRBV7-8; D: .; J: TRBJ1-5; CDR3: CASSFYYGNQPQHF; DNA: TGTGCCAGCAGCTTCTACTACGGAAATCAGCCCCAGCATTTT
size: .; V: TRBV5-5; D: .; J: TRBJ1-1; CDR3: CASSKSNSRGEAFF; DNA: TGTGCCAGCAGCAAAAGCAATTCAAGGGGCGAAGCTTTCTTT
size: .; V: TRBV9; D: TRBD1; J: TRBJ1-4; CDR3: CASSSRQGTSTNEKLFF; DNA: TGTGCCAGCAGCTCACGACAGGGAACTTCAACTAATGAAAAACTGTTTTTT
size: .; V: TRBV5-1; D: TRBD1; J: TRBJ2-3; CDR3: CASTRDRESSTDTQYF; DNA: TGCGCCAGCACCCGGGACAGGGAGTCTAGCACAGATACGCAGTATTTT
size: .; V: TRBV7-2; D: .; J: TRBJ2-3; CDR3: CASSFQGTDTQYF; DNA: TGTGCCAGCAGCTTCCAGGGCACAGATACGCAGTATTTT
size: .; V: TRBV6-4; D: .; J: TRBJ2-1; CDR3: CASTPGGEQFF; DNA: TGTGCCAGCACCCCTGGAGGTGAGCAGTTCTTC
size: .; V: TRBV18; D: .; J: TRBJ2-3; CDR3: CASSPQKGGRSTDTQYF; DNA: TGTGCCAGCTCACCGCAGAAAGGGGGGCGAAGCACAGATACGCAGTATTTT
size: .; V: TRBV4-1; D: .; J: TRBJ2-7; CDR3: CASSNQGPGIPSYEQYF; DNA: TGCGCCAGCAGCAACCAAGGCCCAGGGATTCCCTCCTACGAGCAGTACTTC
size: .; V: TRBV7-8; D: TRBD1; J: TRBJ2-7; CDR3: CASSLASGTVYEQYF; DNA: TGTGCCAGCAGCTTAGCCTCCGGGACAGTGTACGAGCAGTACTTC
size: .; V: TRBV6-6; D: .; J: TRBJ1-1; CDR3: CASSYLGGGTEAFF; DNA: TGTGCCAGCAGTTACCTGGGGGGCGGCACTGAAGCTTTCTTT
size: .; V: TRBV28; D: TRBD1; J: TRBJ1-4; CDR3: CASSSPRDRDEKLFF; DNA: TGTGCCAGCAGTTCCCCCCGAGACAGGGATGAAAAACTGTTTTTT
size: once; V: TRBV9; D: .; J: TRBJ1-1; CDR3: CASSVVSGGGKYTEAFF; DNA: TGTGCCAGCAGCGTAGTGTCAGGAGGGGGAAAGTACACTGAAGCTTTCTTT
size: .; V: TRBV2; D: TRBD2; J: TRBJ2-3; CDR3: CASRVLAGLAGGPSDTQYF; DNA: TGTGCCAGCAGGGTTCTCGCAGGTCTAGCGGGAGGGCCTTCAGATACGCAGTATTTT
size: .; V: TRBV19; D: TRBD2; J: TRBJ2-3; CDR3: CASEPGLAGGTDTQYF; DNA: TGTGCCAGTGAACCCGGACTAGCGGGAGGGACAGATACGCAGTATTTT
size: .; V: TRBV5-6; D: TRBD1; J: TRBJ1-1; CDR3: CASSTGQRAFF; DNA: TGTGCCAGCAGCACGGGACAGAGAGCTTTCTTT
size: .; V: TRBV27; D: .; J: TRBJ1-1; CDR3: CASSKQGMGEAFF; DNA: TGTGCCAGCAGCAAACAGGGTATGGGTGAAGCTTTCTTT
size: .; V: TRBV6-6; D: .; J: TRBJ1-3; CDR3: CATSKKGRVPGNTIYF; DNA: TGTGCCACCTCCAAGAAGGGTCGGGTTCCTGGAAACACCATATATTTT
size: .; V: TRBV9; D: .; J: TRBJ2-2; CDR3: CASSVTGELFF; DNA: TGTGCCAGCAGCGTAACCGGGGAGCTGTTTTTT
size: .; V: TRBV6-4; D: .; J: TRBJ2-3; CDR3: CASTRGSRTDTQYF; DNA: TGTGCCAGCACCCGCGGGTCTCGCACAGATACGCAGTATTTT
size: .; V: TRBV6-5; D: TRBD1; J: TRBJ1-2; CDR3: CASTQQGYGYTF; DNA: TGTGCCAGCACCCAACAGGGGTATGGCTACACCTTC
size: .; V: TRBV28; D: TRBD1; J: TRBJ1-5; CDR3: CASSLPGGLYSNQPQHF; DNA: TGTGCCAGCAGTTTGCCAGGGGGCCTGTATAGCAATCAGCCCCAGCATTTT
size: .; V: TRBV28; D: .; J: TRBJ2-3; CDR3: CASSYPRALGTDTQYF; DNA: TGTGCCAGCAGCTACCCCCGGGCCCTCGGCACAGATACGCAGTATTTT
size: .; V: TRBV28; D: .; J: TRBJ2-3; CDR3: CASRSLVDTQYF; DNA: TGTGCCAGCAGGTCGCTAGTCGATACGCAGTATTTT
size: .; V: TRBV7-2; D: .; J: TRBJ1-3; CDR3: CASSFGHWRNTIYF; DNA: TGTGCCAGCAGCTTTGGACACTGGCGAAACACCATATATTTT
size: .; V: TRBV5-1; D: .; J: TRBJ2-5; CDR3: CASFLEKETQYF; DNA: TGCGCCAGCTTCTTGGAGAAAGAGACCCAGTACTTC
size: .; V: TRBV7-9; D: .; J: TRBJ1-2; CDR3: CASSLAAGYGYTF; DNA: TGTGCCAGCAGCTTAGCTGCGGGGTATGGCTACACCTTC
size: .; V: TRBV6-2/TRBV6-3; D: .; J: TRBJ2-5; CDR3: CASSRMLAEETQYF; DNA: TGTGCCAGCAGCCGTATGCTGGCAGAAGAGACCCAGTACTTC
size: .; V: TRBV5-1; D: .; J: TRBJ1-2; CDR3: CASSLGGDSGYTF; DNA: TGCGCCAGCAGCTTGGGAGGGGATAGTGGCTACACCTTC
size: .; V: TRBV2; D: .; J: TRBJ1-2; CDR3: CASTLIGADYGYTF; DNA: TGTGCCAGCACCCTGATAGGCGCAGATTATGGCTACACCTTC
size: few; V: TRBV19; D: TRBD2; J: TRBJ2-1; CDR3: CATLPGLAGVHEQFF; DNA: TGTGCCACCCTTCCGGGACTAGCGGGAGTTCATGAGCAGTTCTTC
size: once; V: TRBV20-1; D: .; J: TRBJ1-2; CDR3: CSASPGTHYGYTF; DNA: TGCAGTGCTAGTCCTGGGACACACTATGGCTACACCTTC
size: .; V: TRBV2; D: TRBD1; J: TRBJ2-3; CDR3: CASSTDRGLLDTQYF; DNA: TGTGCCAGCAGTACGGACAGGGGGCTTTTAGATACGCAGTATTTT
size: once; V: TRBV6-1; D: TRBD1; J: TRBJ1-4; CDR3: CASSDRGVVEKLFF; DNA: TGTGCCAGCAGTGACAGGGGGGTCGTTGAAAAACTGTTTTTT